The text below deals with one T cell receptor (beta chain). The antigen remains undetermined. The source of the sample is a study of T cell responses to AZD1222 COVID-19 vaccine. Between the trimmed V and J ends, which lost 2 bases and 2 bases, there was a span of 24 bases. Germline V gene lookup returns CDR1 SQVTM and CDR2 ANQGSEA. CDR3 size: 18 residues. Assay: immunoSEQ multiplex PCR; the TCRdb copy retains only in-frame clones and omits some. The sample shows roughly 160,000 clones, 75% to 90% of them seen only once. General study points: Spike was spanned by vaccine-associated CD4 TCRs, with dominance at 160-218 and 743-854. Sampled repertoires all dated from after the peak T cell response. Clonal diversity was possibly underestimated, and the donors were mostly white British, with more females. Nearly half of the spike-specific TCRs reportedly recognize variant regions that carry no mutations.

The TCR was taken from an adult in good health. The J gene is TRBJ1-2, the V gene TRBV29-1; TRBD1 might be the D (5 bases). Sequenced here: peripheral blood, sampled on day 0 of AZD1222 vaccination. CDR3 in DNA: TGCAGCGTTGAATTCGTTTGGCCAGGCCACAGGAGGAACTATGGCTACACCTTC. Its translation is CSVEFVWPGHRRNYGYTF.